These 18 T cell receptor beta chains share one sample of origin, sequenced in a study of response to subunit inactivated influenza vaccine. Each CDR3 protein gets one entry after TCRdb re-called the RT-PCR reads with MiXCR. The sample includes roughly 780,000 distinct CDR3 sequences, 15% to 20% of them seen just once. The input for sequencing was PBMCs from blood, taken around 5 days after vaccination. These TCRs come from a man in his fifties who received an inactivated influenza vaccine.

The chain is built from TRBV4-3 and TRBJ2-3; no reliable D call. V lost 1 base, J lost 2 bases, and 10 bases lay in between. The CDR3 length is 15 residues. Germline-derived CDR1 and CDR2 are LGHNA and YSLEER. The chain's CDR3 is CASSQGARYTDTQYF. The CDR3 nucleotides read TGCGCCAGCAGCCAAGGGGCTAGATACACAGATACGCAGTATTTT.

This clonotype has a handful of counts. The chain recombines TRBV9 with TRBJ2-3, with TRBD2 matching 14 bases. The CDR3 sequence is 14 residues long. Germline-derived CDR1 and CDR2 are SGDLS and YYNGEE. V was clipped by 3 bases and J by 9 bases; unmatched bases: 3. CDR3 residues: CASSETSGGATQYF. The DNA of the CDR3 is TGTGCCAGCAGCGAGACTAGCGGGGGGGCCACGCAGTATTTT.

This sequence joins TRBV7-2 and TRBJ2-5, with D possibly matching TRBD1 (6 bases). Germline V lookup: CDR1 SGHTA, CDR2 FQGNSA. CDR3 length equals 15 residues. The V gene lost 5 bases and the J gene lost 2 bases, with 15 bases spanning the gap. DNA of the CDR3: TGTGCCAGCAGCCTAAACCCGGGACAACAAGAGACCCAGTACTTC. Translation: CASSLNPGQQETQYF.

This clonotype has more than one count but fewer than ten. This chain links TRBV15 with TRBJ2-5; D is perhaps TRBD1 (5 bases). The CDR3 sequence is 15 residues long. Germline-derived CDR1 and CDR2 are LNHNV and YYDKDF (reference sequence). Between the trimmed V and J ends, which lost 7 bases and 5 bases, there was a span of 20 bases. The CDR3 bases are TGTGCCACCACCGATTTAAGGGGTTTTATTGAGACCCAGTACTTC. This codes for CATTDLRGFIETQYF.

The rearrangement links TRBV7-3 to TRBJ2-1; D is uncertain. CDR1 is SGHTA, CDR2 FQGTGA, per germline. The V gene lost 0 bases and the J gene lost 0 bases, with 9 bases spanning the gap. There are 16 residues in the CDR3. The CDR3 here is CASSLTRSNSYNEQFF. The CDR3 DNA follows: TGTGCCAGCAGCTTAACGAGATCGAACTCCTACAATGAGCAGTTCTTC. The variable domain in full, completed from reference TRBV7-3 and TRBJ2-1, reads GAGVSQTPSNKVTEKGKYVELRCDPISGHTALYWYRQSLGQGPEFLIYFQGTGAADDSGLPNDRFFAVRPEGSVSTLKIQRTERGDSAVYLCASSLTRSNSYNEQFFGPGTRLTVL.

This clonotype was seen many times. V gene TRBV20-1 combines with J gene TRBJ2-7; 7 positions agree with TRBD1. Germline-derived CDR1 and CDR2 are DFQATT and SNEGSKA (reference sequence). The CDR3 consists of 12 residues. The ends lost 6 bases at V and 5 bases at J; junction bases unmatched: 7. The CDR3 here is CSARRQGDEQYF. CDR3 in DNA: TGCAGTGCCCGAAGACAGGGAGACGAGCAGTACTTC.

This clonotype was seen a few times. The CDR3 reads CASSQDLGGREVSPLHF. The CDR3 region has the DNA TGTGCCAGCAGCCAAGATCTTGGGGGAAGGGAGGTTTCACCCCTCCACTTT. The genes are TRBV4-2 and TRBJ1-6; tentatively, D is TRBD1 (5 bases). Deletions cut 0 bases from V and 9 bases from J, with 18 bases between. The CDR3 sequence is 17 residues long. Germline V gene lookup returns CDR1 LGHNA and CDR2 YNFKEQ.

The gene calls are TRBV7-8 and TRBJ2-3, with D possibly being TRBD2 (5 bases). Germline V gene lookup returns CDR1 SGHVS and CDR2 FQNEAQ. The CDR3 covers 14 residues. Trimming cost V 4 bases and J 1 base, with 9 bases left between them. CDR3: CASSSFGGTDTQYF. CDR3 in DNA: TGTGCCAGCAGCTCGTTCGGGGGCACAGATACGCAGTATTTT.

This clonotype was seen a few times. The chain carries TRBV3-1 and TRBJ1-6; D is perhaps TRBD1 (5 bases). Trimming stripped 4 bases from V and 7 bases from J, with 11 bases between. Germline CDR1 reads LGHDT; CDR2 reads YNNKEL (reference sequence). This CDR3 has 14 residues. CDR3 nucleotide sequence: TGTGCCAGCAGCCCCGGGACCCGAAATTCACCCCTCCACTTT. Amino acid sequence: CASSPGTRNSPLHF.

The V and J genes are TRBV28 and TRBJ2-5; D may be TRBD1 or TRBD2 (5 bases each). Germline V gene lookup returns CDR1 MDHEN and CDR2 SYDVKM. V shed 3 bases and J shed 1 base, with 12 bases lying between them. CDR3 length: 15 amino acids. The CDR3 coding sequence is TGTGCCAGCAGTTTCCCGCCGGGGACCCAAGAGACCCAGTACTTC. Its translation is CASSFPPGTQETQYF.

The chain links TRBV10-2 to TRBJ2-7; D possibly matches TRBD1 or TRBD2 (5 bases each). V was cut by 5 bases and J by 6 bases, with 11 bases left in between. Germline loops: CDR1 WSHSY, CDR2 SAAADI. The length of the CDR3 is 12 residues. This CDR3 is CASSRGDGEQYF. The CDR3 DNA sequence: TGCGCCAGCAGTAGAGGGGACGGCGAGCAGTACTTC.

J is TRBJ2-1 and V is TRBV12-3 or TRBV12-4; weak D call: TRBD1 (6 bases). This CDR3 contains 16 residues. Trimming removed 6 bases from V and 12 bases from J, with 27 bases in between. The CDR3 spells CASSPRQAVVNEPQFF. The CDR3 region has the DNA TGTGCCAGCAGCCCCAGACAGGCGGTTGTTAATGAGCCGCAGTTCTTC.

The gene calls are TRBV20-1 and TRBJ1-5; no clear D. The V gene lost 2 bases and the J gene lost 2 bases, with 7 bases spanning the gap. The CDR3 has 13 residues. Germline V gene sequence: CDR1 DFQATT, CDR2 SNEGSKA (reference sequence). The CDR3 loop reads CSARQYRNQPQHF. In DNA, the CDR3 is TGCAGTGCTAGACAGTACCGCAATCAGCCCCAGCATTTT.

The V call is TRBV10-3, the J call TRBJ2-2, with D perhaps TRBD2 (6 bases). With 4 bases removed from V and 7 bases from J, the gap between germline ends came to 16 bases. The germline gives CDR1 ENHRY, CDR2 SYGVKD. CDR3 length equals 15 residues. The CDR3 DNA sequence: TGTGCCATCAGTGCCTCCGTCATTAGCGGCGGGGAGCTGTTTTTT. This codes for CAISASVISGGELFF.

This clonotype was counted between two and nine times. The gene calls are TRBV12-3 or TRBV12-4 and TRBJ2-1; 10 nucleotides line up with TRBD2. This CDR3 is built from 17 residues. Losses at the gene ends were 6 bases for V and 8 bases for J; bases not matched to a gene: 16. CDR3 DNA sequence: TGTGCCAGCAGCCGACCAACTACTAGCGGGATAAGCGATGAGCAGTTCTTC. It is translated as CASSRPTTSGISDEQFF.

The chain recombines TRBV7-2 with TRBJ2-2, with 12 bases fitting TRBD2. CDR3 length: 17 amino acids. The germline CDR1 and CDR2 sequences are SGHTA and FQGNSA. J was trimmed by 7 bases and V by 2 bases; bases with no gene match: 8. CDR3 DNA: TGTGCCAGCAGCTTAATCGTTCGACTAGCGGGAGTCGGGGAGCTGTTTTTT. It specifies CASSLIVRLAGVGELFF.

The CDR3 nucleotides read TGTGCCAGCCTGGGACTAGGGAGCACAGATACGCAGTATTTT. The encoded protein is CASLGLGSTDTQYF. The chain carries TRBV28 and TRBJ2-3; 8 positions match TRBD2. Germline lookup yields CDR1 MDHEN and CDR2 SYDVKM. V was clipped by 8 bases and J by 0 bases; unmatched bases: 4. The CDR3 covers 14 residues.

This clonotype has a handful of counts. The V and J genes are TRBV20-1 and TRBJ2-2, with 7 bases identical to TRBD1. Germline values: CDR1 DFQATT, CDR2 SNEGSKA (reference sequence). This CDR3 spans 15 amino acids. After removal of 3 bases from V and 4 bases from J, the junction contained 8 bases not matched to a gene. CDR3 sequence (DNA): TGCAGTGCTAGGTCCGGACAGGAGATCACCGGGGAGCTGTTTTTT. Protein product: CSARSGQEITGELFF.